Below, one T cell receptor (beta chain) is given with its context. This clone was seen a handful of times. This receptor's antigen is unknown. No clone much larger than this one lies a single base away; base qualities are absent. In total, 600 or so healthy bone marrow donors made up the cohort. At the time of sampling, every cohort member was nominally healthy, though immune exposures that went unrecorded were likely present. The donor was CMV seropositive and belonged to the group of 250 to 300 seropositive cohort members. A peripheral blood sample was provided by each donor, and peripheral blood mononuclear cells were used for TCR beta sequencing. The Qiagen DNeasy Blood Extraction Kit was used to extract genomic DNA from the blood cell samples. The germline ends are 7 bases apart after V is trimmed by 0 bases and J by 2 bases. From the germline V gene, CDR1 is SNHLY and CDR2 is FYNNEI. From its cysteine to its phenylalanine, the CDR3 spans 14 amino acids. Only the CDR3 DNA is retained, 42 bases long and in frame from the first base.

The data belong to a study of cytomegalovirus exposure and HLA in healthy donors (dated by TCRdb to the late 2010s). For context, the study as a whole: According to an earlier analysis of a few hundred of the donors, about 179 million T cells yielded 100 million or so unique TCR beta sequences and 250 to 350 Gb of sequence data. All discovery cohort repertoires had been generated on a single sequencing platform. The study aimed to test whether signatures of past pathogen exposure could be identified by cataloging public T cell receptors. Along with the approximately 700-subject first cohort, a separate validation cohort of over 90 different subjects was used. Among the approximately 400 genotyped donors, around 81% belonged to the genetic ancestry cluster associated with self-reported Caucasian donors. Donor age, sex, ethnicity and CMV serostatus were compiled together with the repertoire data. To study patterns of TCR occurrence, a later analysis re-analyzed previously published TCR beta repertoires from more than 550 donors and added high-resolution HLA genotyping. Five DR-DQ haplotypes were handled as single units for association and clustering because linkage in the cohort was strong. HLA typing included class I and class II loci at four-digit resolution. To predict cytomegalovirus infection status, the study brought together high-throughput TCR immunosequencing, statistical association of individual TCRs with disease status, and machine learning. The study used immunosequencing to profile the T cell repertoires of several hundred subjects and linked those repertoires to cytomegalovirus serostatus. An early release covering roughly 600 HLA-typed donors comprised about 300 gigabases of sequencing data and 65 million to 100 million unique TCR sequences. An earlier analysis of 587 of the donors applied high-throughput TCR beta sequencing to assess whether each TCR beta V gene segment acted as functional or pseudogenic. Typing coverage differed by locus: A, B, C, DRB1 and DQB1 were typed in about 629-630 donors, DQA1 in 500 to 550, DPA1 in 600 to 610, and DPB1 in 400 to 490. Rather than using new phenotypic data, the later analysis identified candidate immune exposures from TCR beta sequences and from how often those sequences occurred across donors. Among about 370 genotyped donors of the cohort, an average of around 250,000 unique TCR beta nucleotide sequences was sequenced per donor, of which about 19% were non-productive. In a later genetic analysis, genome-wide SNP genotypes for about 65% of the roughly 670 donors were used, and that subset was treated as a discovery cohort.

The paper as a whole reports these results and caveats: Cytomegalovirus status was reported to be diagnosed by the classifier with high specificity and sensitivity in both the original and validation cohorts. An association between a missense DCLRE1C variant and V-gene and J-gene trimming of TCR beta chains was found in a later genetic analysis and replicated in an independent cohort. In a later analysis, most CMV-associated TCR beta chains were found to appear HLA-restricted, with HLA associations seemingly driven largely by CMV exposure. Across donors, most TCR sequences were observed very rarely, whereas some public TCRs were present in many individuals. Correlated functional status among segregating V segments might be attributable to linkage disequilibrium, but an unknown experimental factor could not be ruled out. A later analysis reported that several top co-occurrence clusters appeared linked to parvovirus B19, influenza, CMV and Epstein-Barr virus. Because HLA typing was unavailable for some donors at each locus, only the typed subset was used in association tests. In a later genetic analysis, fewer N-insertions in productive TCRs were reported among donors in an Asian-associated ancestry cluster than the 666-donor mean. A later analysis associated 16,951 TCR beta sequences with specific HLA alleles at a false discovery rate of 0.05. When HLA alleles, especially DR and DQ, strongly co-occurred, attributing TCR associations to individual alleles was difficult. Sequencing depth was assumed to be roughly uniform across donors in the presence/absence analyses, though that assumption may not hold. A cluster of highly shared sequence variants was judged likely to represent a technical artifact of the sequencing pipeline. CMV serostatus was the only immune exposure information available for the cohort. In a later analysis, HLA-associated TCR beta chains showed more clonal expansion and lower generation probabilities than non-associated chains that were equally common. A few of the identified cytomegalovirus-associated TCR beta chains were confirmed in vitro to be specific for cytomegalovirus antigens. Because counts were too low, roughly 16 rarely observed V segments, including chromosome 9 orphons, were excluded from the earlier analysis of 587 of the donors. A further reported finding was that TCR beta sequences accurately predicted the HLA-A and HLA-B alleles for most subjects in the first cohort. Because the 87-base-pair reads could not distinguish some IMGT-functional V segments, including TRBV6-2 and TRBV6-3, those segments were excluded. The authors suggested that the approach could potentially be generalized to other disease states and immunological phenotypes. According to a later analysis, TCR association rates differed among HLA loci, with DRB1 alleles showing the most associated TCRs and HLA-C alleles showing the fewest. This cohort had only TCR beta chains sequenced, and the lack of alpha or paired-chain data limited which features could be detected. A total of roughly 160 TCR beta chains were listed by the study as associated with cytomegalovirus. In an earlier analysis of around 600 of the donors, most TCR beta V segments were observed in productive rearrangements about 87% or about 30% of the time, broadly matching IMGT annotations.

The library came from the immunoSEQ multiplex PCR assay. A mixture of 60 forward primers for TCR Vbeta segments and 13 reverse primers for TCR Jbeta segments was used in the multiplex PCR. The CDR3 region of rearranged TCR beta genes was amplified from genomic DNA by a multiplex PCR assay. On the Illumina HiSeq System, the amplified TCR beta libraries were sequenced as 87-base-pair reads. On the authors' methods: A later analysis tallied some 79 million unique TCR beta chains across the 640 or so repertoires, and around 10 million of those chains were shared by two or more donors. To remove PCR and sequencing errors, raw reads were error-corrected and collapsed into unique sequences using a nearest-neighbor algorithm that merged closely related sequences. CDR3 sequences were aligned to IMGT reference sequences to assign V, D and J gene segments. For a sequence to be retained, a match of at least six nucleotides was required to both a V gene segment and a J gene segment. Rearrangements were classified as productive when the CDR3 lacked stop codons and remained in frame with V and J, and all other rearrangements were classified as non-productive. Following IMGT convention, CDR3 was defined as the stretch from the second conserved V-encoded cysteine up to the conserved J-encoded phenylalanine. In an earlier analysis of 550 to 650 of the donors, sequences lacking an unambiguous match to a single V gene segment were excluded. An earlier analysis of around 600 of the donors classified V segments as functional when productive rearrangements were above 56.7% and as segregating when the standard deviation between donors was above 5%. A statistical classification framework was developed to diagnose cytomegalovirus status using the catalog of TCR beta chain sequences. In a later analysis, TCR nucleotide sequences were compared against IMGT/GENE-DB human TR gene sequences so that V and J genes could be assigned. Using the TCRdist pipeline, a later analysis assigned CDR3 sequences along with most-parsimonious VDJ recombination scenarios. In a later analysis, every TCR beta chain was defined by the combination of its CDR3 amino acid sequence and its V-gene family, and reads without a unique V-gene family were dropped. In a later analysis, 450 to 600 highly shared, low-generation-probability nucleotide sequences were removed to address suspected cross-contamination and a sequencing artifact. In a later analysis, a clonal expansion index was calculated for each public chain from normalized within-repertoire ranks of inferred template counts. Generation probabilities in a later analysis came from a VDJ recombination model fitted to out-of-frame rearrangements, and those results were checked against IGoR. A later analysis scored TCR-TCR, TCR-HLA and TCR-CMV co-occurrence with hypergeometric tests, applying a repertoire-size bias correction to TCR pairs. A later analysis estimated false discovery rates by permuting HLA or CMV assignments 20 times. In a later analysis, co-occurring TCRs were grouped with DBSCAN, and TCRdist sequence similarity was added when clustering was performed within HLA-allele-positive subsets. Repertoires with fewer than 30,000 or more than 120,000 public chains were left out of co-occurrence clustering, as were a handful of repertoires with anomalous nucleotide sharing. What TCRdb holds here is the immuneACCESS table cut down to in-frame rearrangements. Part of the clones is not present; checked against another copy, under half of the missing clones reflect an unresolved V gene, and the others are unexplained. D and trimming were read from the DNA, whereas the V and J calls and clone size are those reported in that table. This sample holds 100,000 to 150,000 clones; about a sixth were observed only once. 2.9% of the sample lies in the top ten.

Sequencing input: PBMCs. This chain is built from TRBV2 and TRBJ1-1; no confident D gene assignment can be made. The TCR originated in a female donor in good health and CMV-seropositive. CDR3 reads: CASSEATPNTEAFF. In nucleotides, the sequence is TGTGCCAGCAGTGAAGCCACACCAAACACTGAAGCTTTCTTT.